Listed below are T cell receptor beta chains from one sample, sequenced in a study of STAT5B mutations in CD4+ large granular lymphocyte leukemia. Sequencing used immunoSEQ multiplex PCR; TCRdb keeps in-frame clones, though not all of them. The sample lists about 48,000 clones; 60% to 75% were seen once. Sequenced: CD4+ T cells from blood buffy coats. These receptors were obtained from a human donor in good health. Each CDR3 is given with its conserved first and last residue. Fields, in order: CDR3 length, V gene, J gene, D gene, clone size, CDR3 DNA, CDR3 protein. D genes are given only for firm matches. Not all rows give a size; the values are once, few, many and, for expanded clones, a class.

14	TRBV19	TRBJ1-5	TRBD1	NA	TGTGCCAGTAGTGGGACAGGGGGCCATCAGCCCCAGCATTTT	CASSGTGGHQPQHF
16	TRBV6-1	TRBJ1-2	NA	NA	TGTGCCAGCAGTGAAGGCCCTTCACATGCGAACTATGGCTACACCTTC	CASSEGPSHANYGYTF
15	TRBV13	TRBJ1-1	TRBD1	NA	TGTGCCAGCAGGCCAGCGACAGGGGGCCACACTGAAGCTTTCTTT	CASRPATGGHTEAFF
13	TRBV6-5	TRBJ1-2	NA	once	TGTGCCAGCAGTTACGGGCGGAACTATGGCTACACCTTC	CASSYGRNYGYTF
15	TRBV21-1	TRBJ1-1	NA	NA	TGTGCCAGCAGCAAAGGGAAGGCAGCGAACACTGAAGCTTTCTTT	CASSKGKAANTEAFF
15	TRBV5-1	TRBJ2-1	NA	NA	TGCGCCTCAACTCTAGGACAGATTTCCTACAATGAGCAGTTCTTC	CASTLGQISYNEQFF
13	TRBV25-1	TRBJ2-1	TRBD2	NA	TGTGCCAGCAGGCGGGGGGGCCAGGATGAGCAGTTCTTC	CASRRGGQDEQFF
14	TRBV7-2	TRBJ2-7	NA	NA	TGTGCCAGCAGTGGCGGCGGGCTAGTTCTCGAGCAGTACTTC	CASSGGGLVLEQYF
11	TRBV30	TRBJ2-1	NA	NA	TGTGCCTGGAGTGGGGAAGATGAGCAGTTCTTC	CAWSGEDEQFF
15	TRBV5-1	TRBJ2-1	NA	NA	TGCGCCAGCAGCTTGGACGGGGAACCGAGGAATGAGCAGTTCTTC	CASSLDGEPRNEQFF
13	TRBV5-1	TRBJ2-7	TRBD1	NA	TGCGCCAGCAGACAGGGGGCTGAAGACGAGCAGTACTTC	CASRQGAEDEQYF
15	TRBV2	TRBJ2-1	NA	NA	TGTGCCAGCAGTGAAGAGGGGCAGGACTACAATGAGCAGTTCTTC	CASSEEGQDYNEQFF
14	TRBV6-6	TRBJ1-5	TRBD1	NA	TGTGCCAGCACCAAAGGACAGGAAAATCAGCCCCAGCATTTT	CASTKGQENQPQHF
14	TRBV9	TRBJ2-1	NA	NA	TGTGCCAGCAGCCCCACCCCTAGCTCAGGAGAGCAGTTCTTC	CASSPTPSSGEQFF
15	TRBV6-6	TRBJ1-4	TRBD1	NA	TGTGCCAGCAGCTCCGGACAGGGGGCGCGGGAAAAACTGTTTTTT	CASSSGQGAREKLFF
12	TRBV7-2	TRBJ2-2	NA	few	TGTGCCAGCAGCTTCGGCACCGGGGAGCTGTTTTTT	CASSFGTGELFF
13	TRBV5-8	TRBJ1-2	NA	NA	TGTGCCAGCAGCTTCACTCAGGGCTATGGCTACACCTTC	CASSFTQGYGYTF
18	TRBV30	TRBJ1-4	TRBD1	once	TGTGCCTGGAGTGTACTTGGGACAGGAAGACCAACTAATGAAAAACTGTTTTTT	CAWSVLGTGRPTNEKLFF
14	TRBV7-6	TRBJ2-5	NA	NA	TGTGCCAGCAGTCGCCGGGGAGCGCAAGAGACCCAGTACTTC	CASSRRGAQETQYF
15	TRBV7-2	TRBJ2-3	TRBD2	NA	TGTGCCAGCAGCTTAGAGGCGGGGGGCCCAGATACGCAGTATTTT	CASSLEAGGPDTQYF
13	TRBV30	TRBJ1-1	NA	NA	TGTGCCTGGAGTACCCAGTTGAACACTGAAGCTTTCTTT	CAWSTQLNTEAFF
15	TRBV19	TRBJ1-2	NA	NA	TGTGCCACCACAAGTAGGAGGGGCCCTTGGTATGGCTACACCTTC	CATTSRRGPWYGYTF